This T cell receptor beta chain was obtained from a study of tumor and adjacent non-tumor tissue in lung cancer. Study-level background: The cohort had 12 to 13 adenocarcinoma, a couple of squamous cell and 1 small cell patients.

This sample's RNA came from whole unsorted tissue. The normal lung tissue was taken more than 3 cm from the tumor edge. A modified ARM-PCR protocol with three rounds of nested PCR amplified TCRbeta. TCRdb processed the multiplex PCR reads anew with MiXCR; each CDR3 protein has one entry. The sample yields roughly 90,000 distinct CDR3 sequences, around three quarters seen once. Per germline, CDR1 DFQATT and CDR2 SNEGSKA (reference sequence). The length of the CDR3 is 14 residues. Notes on this clonotype: One end of the junction is discordant with germline, which a read error may explain.

V and J are TRBV20-1 and TRBJ2-3; maybe TRBD2 (6 bases). Sample: distant non-tumor lung tissue. This TCR was sampled from a woman aged 45 to 65 with non-small cell lung cancer. Written as DNA, the CDR3 is TGCAGTGCCGGGAGTAGGTATAGCACAGGTACGCAGTATTTT. This codes for CSAGSRYSTGTQYF.